This T cell receptor beta chain was observed in a study of CD8+CD57+ T cells in acquired aplastic anemia (dated by TCRdb to 2016 to 2019). Background for the entire study: A mean of 3.2 ug of DNA, ranging from roughly 0.2 to 30 ug, was extracted from sorted CD4+ and CD8+ cells.

In the study, sorted CD4+ and CD8+ blood T cells from patients with severe aplastic anemia and from healthy subjects underwent deep sequencing of TCR repertoires. Ficoll-Paque density gradient centrifugation was used to isolate peripheral blood mononuclear cells. Before DNA extraction, CD4+ and CD8+ T cells were sorted by FACS or by magnetic beads. What the work shows at the level of the full study, not this receptor alone: About 30 CD8+ CDR3 sequences were found in both patients and controls but appeared to be highly expressed in patients and within the immunodominant clones of the patients. CD8+ Simpson's diversity did not differ significantly between patients and healthy controls (P=0.060).

Genomic DNA was used as template for profiling of TCR beta VDJ combinations and CDR3 sequences. An Illumina HiSeq 2000 was used for TCR repertoire sequencing. The study's processing was this. Repertoire assessment relied on Simpson's diversity index, CDR3 size and DJ length profiles, and TRBV/TRBJ rearrangement plots. The most abundant DNA sequence in the deep sequencing data was defined as the immunodominant clone. CDR3 amino acid sequences were checked for sharing between subjects and were compared against published repertoires and the VDJdb database. Starting from the raw public reads, TCRdb applied fastp trimming at Q25, assembled clones with MiXCR and retained in-frame beta chains. Every distinct CDR3 protein forms one entry, paired with its most common genes and DNA. These V and J calls rely on TCRdb rather than the paper's analysis. The sample records 150,000 to 200,000 distinct CDR3 sequences, 64% of which are singletons. 35% to 55% of the sample is in the top ten clones.

V is reduced by 0 bases and J by 7 bases, leaving a spacing of 12 bases between them. CDR1 KGHDR and CDR2 SFDVKD are derived from the germline V gene. The CDR3 sequence holds 15 residues, the cysteine and phenylalanine included. The sequence is cut down to CDR3 DNA, 45 bases in frame from base 1. As concerns this clonotype: Which antigen it targets is not known. No base-level quality is on record; no much larger clone is a single base apart.

This TCR derives from a human donor with severe aplastic anemia or a healthy control (not recorded which). The chain uses TRBV24-1 and TRBJ2-1; TRBD1 could be the D gene, as 6 bases match. Sequencing was done on a sample of sorted CD4+, CD8+, or CD8+CD57+ T cells (not recorded which) from PBMCs. The encoded CDR3 is CATSDLSVGGNEQFF. The DNA sequence is as follows: TGTGCCACCAGTGATTTGTCCGTAGGGGGTAATGAGCAGTTCTTC.